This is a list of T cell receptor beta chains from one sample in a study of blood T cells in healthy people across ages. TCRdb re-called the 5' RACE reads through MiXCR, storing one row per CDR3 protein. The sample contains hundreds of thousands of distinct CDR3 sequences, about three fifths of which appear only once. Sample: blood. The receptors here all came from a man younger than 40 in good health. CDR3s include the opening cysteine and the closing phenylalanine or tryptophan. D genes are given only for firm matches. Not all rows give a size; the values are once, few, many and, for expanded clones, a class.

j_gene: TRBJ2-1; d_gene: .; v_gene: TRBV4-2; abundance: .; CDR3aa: CASSKELSYNEQFF; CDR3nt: TGTGCCAGCAGCAAAGAACTCTCCTACAATGAGCAGTTCTTC
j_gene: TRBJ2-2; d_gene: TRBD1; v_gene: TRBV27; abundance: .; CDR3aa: CASSFQGASTGELFF; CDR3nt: TGTGCCAGCAGTTTTCAGGGGGCGAGCACCGGGGAGCTGTTTTTT
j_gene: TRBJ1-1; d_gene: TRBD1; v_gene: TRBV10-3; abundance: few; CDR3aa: CAISQGDLGWFAFF; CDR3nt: TGTGCCATCAGCCAGGGGGACTTAGGGTGGTTCGCTTTCTTT
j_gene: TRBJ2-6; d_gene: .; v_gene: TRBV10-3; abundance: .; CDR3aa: CAIRDDRSGANVLTF; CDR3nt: TGTGCCATCAGAGACGACAGGTCTGGGGCCAACGTCCTGACTTTC
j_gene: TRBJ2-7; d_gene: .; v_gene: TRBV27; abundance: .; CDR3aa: CASSFSSAGRMSYEQYF; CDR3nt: TGTGCCAGCAGTTTCAGTTCGGCGGGGAGGATGTCCTACGAGCAGTACTTC
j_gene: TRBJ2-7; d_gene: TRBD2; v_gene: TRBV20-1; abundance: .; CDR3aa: CSASRPSGNYEQYF; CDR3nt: TGCAGTGCTAGTCGTCCTAGCGGGAACTACGAGCAGTACTTC
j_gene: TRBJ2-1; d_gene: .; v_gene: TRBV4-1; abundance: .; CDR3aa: CASSQEGTYNEQFF; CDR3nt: TGCGCCAGCAGCCAAGAGGGGACCTACAATGAGCAGTTCTTC
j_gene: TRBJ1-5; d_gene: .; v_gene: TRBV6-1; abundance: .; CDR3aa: CASSERGIGTRSNQPQHF; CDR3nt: TGTGCCAGCAGTGAACGAGGGATTGGGACACGGAGCAATCAGCCCCAGCATTTT
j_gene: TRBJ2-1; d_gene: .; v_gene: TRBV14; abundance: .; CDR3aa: CASSQERSQVNEQFF; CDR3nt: TGTGCCAGCAGCCAAGAGCGGTCGCAGGTCAATGAGCAGTTCTTC
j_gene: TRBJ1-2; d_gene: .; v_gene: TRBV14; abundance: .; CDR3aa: CASSQEGLLVGYTF; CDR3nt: TGTGCCAGCAGCCAAGAAGGACTCCTGGTTGGCTACACCTTC
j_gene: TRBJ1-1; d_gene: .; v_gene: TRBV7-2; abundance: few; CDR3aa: CASRGTGHTEAFF; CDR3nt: TGTGCCAGCAGGGGGACGGGCCACACTGAAGCTTTCTTT
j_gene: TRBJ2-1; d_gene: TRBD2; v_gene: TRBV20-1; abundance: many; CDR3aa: CSAREMGGDEQFF; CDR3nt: TGCAGTGCTAGAGAGATGGGGGGGGATGAGCAGTTCTTC
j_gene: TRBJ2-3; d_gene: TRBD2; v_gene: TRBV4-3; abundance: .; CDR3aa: CASSQGVSIGSSGRVTDTQYF; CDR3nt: TGCGCCAGCAGCCAAGGTGTTTCGATCGGCAGTAGCGGGAGGGTCACAGATACGCAGTATTTT
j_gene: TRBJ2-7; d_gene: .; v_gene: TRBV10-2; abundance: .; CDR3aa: CASRRWETASYEQYF; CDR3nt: TGCGCCAGCAGGAGGTGGGAGACGGCCTCCTACGAGCAGTACTTC
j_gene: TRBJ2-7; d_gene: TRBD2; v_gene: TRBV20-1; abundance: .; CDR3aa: CSVLGEERDLYEQYF; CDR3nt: TGCAGTGTTCTTGGTGAAGAGCGGGATCTTTACGAGCAGTACTTC
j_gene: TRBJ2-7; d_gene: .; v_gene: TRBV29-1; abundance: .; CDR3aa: CSVEDQEYEQYF; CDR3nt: TGCAGCGTTGAAGATCAGGAGTACGAGCAGTACTTC
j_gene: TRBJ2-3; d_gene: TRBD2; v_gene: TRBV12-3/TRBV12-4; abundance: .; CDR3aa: CASSTIAGGLADTQYF; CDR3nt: TGTGCCAGCAGCACTATAGCGGGAGGGCTGGCAGATACGCAGTATTTT
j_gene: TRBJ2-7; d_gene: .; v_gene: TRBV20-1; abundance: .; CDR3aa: CSASRSGAAYEQYF; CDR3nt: TGCAGTGCTTCCCGTTCGGGGGCTGCCTACGAGCAGTACTTC
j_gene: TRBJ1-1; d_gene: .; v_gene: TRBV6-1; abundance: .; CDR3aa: CASTQRGITIMNTEAFF; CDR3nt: TGTGCCAGCACCCAGAGGGGGATTACTATCATGAACACTGAAGCTTTCTTT
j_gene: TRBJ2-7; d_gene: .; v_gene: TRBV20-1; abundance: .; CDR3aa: CSAPSSRVGYEQYF; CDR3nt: TGCAGTGCCCCCTCCTCAAGAGTGGGCTACGAGCAGTACTTC
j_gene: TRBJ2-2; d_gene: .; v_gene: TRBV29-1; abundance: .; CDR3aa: CSAQYTGELFF; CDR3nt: TGCAGCGCGCAATACACCGGGGAGCTGTTTTTT
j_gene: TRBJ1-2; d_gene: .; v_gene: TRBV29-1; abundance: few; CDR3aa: CSVERTVDGYTF; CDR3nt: TGCAGCGTCGAGAGGACGGTCGATGGCTACACCTTC
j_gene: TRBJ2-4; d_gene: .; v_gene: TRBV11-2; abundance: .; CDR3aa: CASSPRLAEGGQYF; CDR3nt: TGTGCCAGCAGCCCCCGCCTAGCGGAAGGGGGGCAGTACTTC
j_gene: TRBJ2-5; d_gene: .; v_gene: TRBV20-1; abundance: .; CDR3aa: CSARAVGGEKETQYF; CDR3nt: TGCAGTGCTAGGGCTGTGGGGGGCGAAAAAGAGACCCAGTACTTC
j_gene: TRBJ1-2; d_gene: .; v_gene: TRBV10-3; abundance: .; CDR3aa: CAISGDAGSGGYTF; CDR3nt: TGTGCCATCAGTGGGGACGCGGGTTCCGGTGGCTACACCTTC
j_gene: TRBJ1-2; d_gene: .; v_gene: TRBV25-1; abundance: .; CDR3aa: CASSGRPERYGYTF; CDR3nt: TGTGCCAGCAGTGGCCGGCCAGAACGCTATGGCTACACCTTC
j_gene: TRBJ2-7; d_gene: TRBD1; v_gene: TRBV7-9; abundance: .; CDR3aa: CASSLALRTGGYEQYF; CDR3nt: TGTGCCAGCAGCTTAGCCCTAAGGACAGGGGGCTACGAGCAGTACTTC
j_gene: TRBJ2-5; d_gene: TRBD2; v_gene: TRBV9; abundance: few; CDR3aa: CASSVAEAGGTYQETQYF; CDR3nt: TGTGCCAGCAGCGTAGCCGAAGCGGGAGGAACGTACCAAGAGACCCAGTACTTC
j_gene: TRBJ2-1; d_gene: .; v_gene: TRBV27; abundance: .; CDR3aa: CASSLSIRMTEQFF; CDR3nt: TGTGCCAGCAGTTTATCGATCCGGATGACTGAGCAGTTCTTC
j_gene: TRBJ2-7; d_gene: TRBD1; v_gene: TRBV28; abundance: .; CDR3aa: CATGGGQGIHEQYF; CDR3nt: TGTGCCACCGGAGGGGGACAGGGCATCCACGAGCAGTACTTC
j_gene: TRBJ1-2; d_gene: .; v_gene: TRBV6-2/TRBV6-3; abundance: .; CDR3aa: CASLRVGLLDGYTF; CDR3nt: TGTGCCAGCCTTAGGGTAGGTCTCCTGGATGGCTACACCTTC
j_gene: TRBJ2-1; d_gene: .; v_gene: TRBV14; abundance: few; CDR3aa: CASSPRFAGEQFF; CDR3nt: TGTGCCAGCAGCCCCAGGTTTGCGGGTGAGCAGTTCTTC
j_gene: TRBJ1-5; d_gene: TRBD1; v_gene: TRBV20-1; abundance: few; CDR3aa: CSARSTGVNNQPQHF; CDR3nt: TGCAGTGCTAGGAGTACAGGGGTAAACAATCAGCCCCAGCATTTT
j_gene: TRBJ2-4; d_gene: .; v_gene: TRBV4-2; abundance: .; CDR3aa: CASSQDNGNIQYF; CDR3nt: TGTGCCAGCAGCCAAGATAACGGAAACATTCAGTACTTC
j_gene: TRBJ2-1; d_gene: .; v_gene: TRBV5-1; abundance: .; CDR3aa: CASSLGGLSNEQFF; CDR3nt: TGCGCCAGCAGCTTGGGGGGGCTAAGCAATGAGCAGTTCTTC
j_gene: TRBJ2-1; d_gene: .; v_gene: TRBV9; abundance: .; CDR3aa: CASSVSPRGRERNEQFF; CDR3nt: TGTGCCAGCAGCGTATCTCCACGGGGGCGGGAGCGGAATGAGCAGTTCTTC
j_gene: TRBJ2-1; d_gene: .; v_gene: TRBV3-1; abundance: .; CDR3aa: CASSQDRVTFDEQFF; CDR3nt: TGTGCCAGCAGCCAAGATCGTGTCACCTTTGATGAGCAGTTCTTC
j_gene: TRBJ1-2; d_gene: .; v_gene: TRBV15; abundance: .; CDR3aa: CATSRVTAYGYTF; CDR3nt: TGTGCCACCAGCAGAGTGACGGCCTATGGCTACACCTTC
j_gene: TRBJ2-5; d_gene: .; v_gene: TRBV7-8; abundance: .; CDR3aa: CASSLGLKEGRGTQYF; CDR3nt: TGTGCCAGCAGCTTAGGCCTAAAGGAGGGGCGTGGGACCCAGTACTTC
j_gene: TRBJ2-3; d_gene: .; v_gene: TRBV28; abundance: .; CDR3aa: CASSFAGTGDTQYF; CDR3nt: TGTGCCAGCAGTTTTGCGGGGACCGGGGATACGCAGTATTTT
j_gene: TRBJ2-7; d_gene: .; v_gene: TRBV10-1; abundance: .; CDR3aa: CASSSGAYYEQYF; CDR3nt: TGCGCCAGCAGCTCCGGGGCCTACTACGAGCAGTACTTC
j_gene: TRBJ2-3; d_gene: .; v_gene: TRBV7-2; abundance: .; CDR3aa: CASSSLVVVTQYF; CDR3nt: TGTGCCAGCAGCTCTCTAGTGGTGGTTACGCAGTATTTT
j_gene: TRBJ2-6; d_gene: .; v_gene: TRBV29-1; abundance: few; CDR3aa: CSVEGVTSGANVLTF; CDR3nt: TGCAGCGTTGAAGGTGTCACCTCTGGGGCCAACGTCCTGACTTTC
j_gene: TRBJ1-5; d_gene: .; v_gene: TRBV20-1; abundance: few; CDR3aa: CSARDAGMGSNQPQHF; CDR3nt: TGCAGTGCTAGAGATGCCGGGATGGGGAGCAATCAGCCCCAGCATTTT
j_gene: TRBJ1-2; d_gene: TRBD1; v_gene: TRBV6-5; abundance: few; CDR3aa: CASSSGQTSGYTF; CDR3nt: TGTGCCAGCAGTTCGGGACAGACTTCTGGCTACACCTTC
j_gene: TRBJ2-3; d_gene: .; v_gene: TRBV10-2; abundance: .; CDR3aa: CASNTRGLTDTQYF; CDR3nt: TGCGCCAGCAATACCCGGGGGCTCACAGATACGCAGTATTTT
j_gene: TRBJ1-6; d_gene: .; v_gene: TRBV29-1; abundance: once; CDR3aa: CRCPRSPLHF; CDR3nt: TGCAGGTGTCCGAGGTCACCCCTCCACTTT